The clone carrying this TCR beta chain was observed a few times. This sample stems from a study of early T cells in non-severe SARS-CoV-2 infection. Study at large: Chains from this unsorted whole-blood bulk RNA could not be paired.

Unique molecular identifiers (one per individual cDNA molecule) were attached. TCRdb reanalysed the 5' RACE reads using MiXCR and keeps one entry per CDR3 protein. The table lists 50,000 to 70,000 distinct CDR3 sequences, around 12% of them singletons, with roughly 1.4% in the top ten. Deletions cut 1 base from V and 8 bases from J, with 5 bases between. The CDR3 contains 11 residues. In germline, CDR1 is LGHDT, CDR2 YNNKEL (reference sequence). The V call is TRBV3-1, the J call TRBJ1-2; D is undetermined. This receptor was identified in an adult who was a healthcare worker with PCR-confirmed SARS-CoV-2 infection or an uninfected control (not recorded which). The material sequenced was whole blood. CDR3 protein: CASSQGGGYTF. The CDR3 DNA reads as TGTGCCAGCAGCCAAGGCGGGGGCTACACCTTC.